The source of this T cell receptor beta chain is a study of T cells in Graves' hyperthyroidism and ophthalmopathy. Amplified TCR beta CDR3 regions derived from RNA transcripts. The primer set for the first-round RT-PCR of the TCR CDR3 was HTBI. TCRdb passed the multiplex PCR reads through MiXCR, listing each CDR3 protein once. The data show about 690,000 distinct CDR3 sequences, 17% seen once. V dropped 6 bases and J dropped 5; count of bases not matched to a gene: 3. CDR3 length: 13 residues. Sequenced sample: blood. The chain carries TRBV12-3 or TRBV12-4 and TRBJ1-2; TRBD1 agrees at 10 bases. This sequence was found in a man over 45 with Graves' hyperthyroidism. CDR3 amino acids: CASRLGQGYGYTF. CDR3 nucleotide sequence: TGTGCCAGCAGGCTGGGACAGGGGTATGGCTACACCTTC.